This record concerns one T cell receptor beta chain sequence. The clone's antigen remains unknown. At one end the junction does not follow the germline gene, possibly because of a read error. The CDR3 goes from the cysteine to the phenylalanine over 12 residues. Of the read, only the CDR3 DNA is kept; its 36 bases are in frame from base 1. The germline V gene (reference sequence) specifies LNHNV as CDR1 and YYDKDF as CDR2. The cohort was made up of about 610 healthy bone marrow donors. At the time of sampling, every cohort member was nominally healthy, though immune exposures that went unrecorded were likely present. The donor tested CMV seropositive and was one of the 289 seropositive cohort members. A peripheral blood sample was provided by each donor, and peripheral blood mononuclear cells were used for TCR beta sequencing. The Qiagen DNeasy Blood Extraction Kit was used to extract genomic DNA from the blood cell samples.

This record comes from a study of cytomegalovirus exposure and HLA in healthy donors (dated by TCRdb to 2017 to 2019). Background on the whole study: An earlier analysis of 587 of the donors reported 276 Gb of sequence data and 120 million or so unique TCR beta sequences from roughly 180 million T cells. Among 398 genotyped donors of the cohort, an average of approximately 230,000 unique TCR beta nucleotide sequences were sequenced per donor, about a sixth of them non-productive. A later genetic analysis took genome-wide SNP genotypes for 398 of the 666 donors and used that subset as a discovery cohort. Typing coverage differed by locus: A, B, C, DRB1 and DQB1 were typed in about 629-630 donors, DQA1 in about 550, DPA1 in nearly 610, and DPB1 in 450 to 490. The study aimed to test whether signatures of past pathogen exposure could be identified by cataloging public T cell receptors. The study combined high-throughput TCR immunosequencing, statistical association of individual TCRs with disease status, and machine learning to predict cytomegalovirus infection status. HLA typing covered class I and class II loci at four-digit resolution. Besides the first cohort of approximately 670 subjects, a separate validation cohort made up of 120 different subjects was used. Every discovery cohort repertoire had been produced on one sequencing platform. Alongside the repertoire data, information on donor age, sex, ethnicity and CMV serostatus was compiled. To study patterns of TCR occurrence, a later analysis re-analyzed previously published TCR beta repertoires from around 660 donors and added high-resolution HLA genotyping. Of the 300 to 450 genotyped donors, 65% to 90% fell in the genetic ancestry cluster associated with self-reported Caucasian donors. Roughly five DR-DQ haplotypes were handled as single units for association and clustering because linkage in the cohort was strong. The study used immunosequencing to profile the T cell repertoires of 666 subjects and linked those repertoires to cytomegalovirus serostatus. To decide whether each TCR beta V gene segment behaved as functional or pseudogenic, an earlier analysis of some 600 of the donors relied on high-throughput TCR beta sequencing. An early release covering 550 to 650 HLA-typed donors comprised around 300 gigabases of sequencing data and tens of millions of unique TCR sequences. In the later analysis, no new phenotypic data were used to find candidate immune exposures; instead, reliance was placed on TCR beta sequences and their occurrence across donors.

Summary of the overall study and its limitations: An earlier analysis of around 500 of the donors showed that most TCR beta V segments appeared in productive rearrangements either about 87% or about 30% of the time, which broadly matched IMGT annotations. Only TCR beta chains were sequenced in this cohort, and the absence of alpha or paired-chain data limited detectable features. The sequencing pipeline was judged likely to have produced a cluster of highly shared sequence variants as a technical artifact. Because HLA typing was missing for some donors at each locus, association tests included only the typed subset. A total of 150 to 200 TCR beta chains were listed by the study as associated with cytomegalovirus. According to a later analysis, TCR association rates differed among HLA loci, with DRB1 alleles showing the most associated TCRs and HLA-C alleles showing the fewest. Some IMGT-functional V segments, including TRBV6-2 and TRBV6-3, could not be distinguished by the 87-base-pair reads and were therefore excluded. V-gene and J-gene trimming of TCR beta chains was associated with a missense DCLRE1C variant in a later genetic analysis, and the association was replicated in an independent cohort. According to a later genetic analysis, donors in an Asian-associated ancestry cluster had fewer N-insertions in productive TCRs than the approximately 700-donor mean. While some public TCRs were present in many individuals, most TCR sequences turned up only very rarely across donors. In a later analysis, over 15,000 TCR beta sequences were associated with specific HLA alleles at a false discovery rate of 0.05. A later analysis found that HLA-associated TCR beta chains were more clonally expanded and had lower generation probabilities than equally common non-associated chains. According to the authors, the approach could potentially be generalized to other disease states and immunological phenotypes. A further reported finding was that TCR beta sequences accurately predicted the HLA-A and HLA-B alleles for most subjects in the first cohort. According to a later analysis, parvovirus B19, influenza, CMV and Epstein-Barr virus appeared linked to several top co-occurrence clusters. The classifier was reported to diagnose cytomegalovirus status with high specificity and sensitivity in both the original and validation cohorts. Three of the identified cytomegalovirus-associated TCR beta chains were confirmed in vitro to be specific for cytomegalovirus antigens. Most CMV-associated TCR beta chains appeared to be HLA-restricted in a later analysis, and the HLA associations seemed to be driven largely by CMV exposure. For the cohort, immune exposure information was limited to CMV serostatus. When HLA alleles, especially DR and DQ, strongly co-occurred, attributing TCR associations to individual alleles was difficult. Presence/absence analyses assumed roughly uniform sequencing depth across donors, an assumption that may not hold. Approximately 18 rarely observed V segments, including chromosome 9 orphons, were excluded from the earlier analysis of a few hundred of the donors because counts were too low. Linkage disequilibrium might explain the correlated functional status among segregating V segments, but an unknown experimental factor could not be excluded.

The method behind the library was the immunoSEQ multiplex PCR assay. The multiplex PCR relied on a mix of 60 forward primers for TCR Vbeta segments and 13 reverse primers for TCR Jbeta segments. Amplification of the CDR3 region of rearranged TCR beta genes was performed with a multiplex PCR assay on genomic DNA. The Illumina HiSeq System was used to sequence the amplified TCR beta libraries as 87-base-pair reads. Processing in the source paper ran as follows. A later analysis counted some 74 million unique TCR beta chains across the 550 to 700 repertoires, and about 10 million of these chains were shared by at least two donors. To remove PCR and sequencing errors, raw reads were error-corrected and collapsed into unique sequences using a nearest-neighbor algorithm that merged closely related sequences. CDR3 sequences were aligned to IMGT reference sequences to assign V, D and J gene segments. For a sequence to be retained, at least a six-nucleotide match to both a V gene segment and a J gene segment was required. Rearrangements were called productive when the CDR3 lacked stop codons and stayed in frame with V and J; all others were non-productive. Following IMGT convention, CDR3 was defined as the stretch from the second conserved V-encoded cysteine to the conserved J-encoded phenylalanine. The earlier analysis of about 500 of the donors excluded sequences that lacked an unambiguous match to a single V gene segment. An earlier analysis of over 450 of the donors classified V segments as functional when productive rearrangements were above 56.7% and as segregating when the standard deviation between donors was above 5%. A statistical classification framework was developed to diagnose cytomegalovirus status using the catalog of TCR beta chain sequences. In a later analysis, V and J genes were assigned by comparing TCR nucleotide sequences against IMGT/GENE-DB human TR gene sequences. The TCRdist pipeline was used in a later analysis to assign CDR3 sequences and most-parsimonious VDJ recombination scenarios. In a later analysis, each TCR beta chain was defined by its CDR3 amino acid sequence together with its V-gene family, and reads without a unique V-gene family were excluded. As a way to deal with suspected cross-contamination and a sequencing artifact, a later analysis dropped hundreds of nucleotide sequences that were highly shared and had low generation probability. In a later analysis, a clonal expansion index for each public chain was calculated from normalized within-repertoire ranks of inferred template counts. In a later analysis, generation probabilities were computed with a VDJ recombination model fitted to out-of-frame rearrangements, and the resulting probabilities were checked against IGoR. A later analysis scored TCR-TCR, TCR-HLA and TCR-CMV co-occurrence with hypergeometric tests, applying a repertoire-size bias correction to TCR pairs. False discovery rates were estimated in a later analysis by permuting HLA or CMV assignments 20 times. In a later analysis, co-occurring TCRs were grouped using DBSCAN, with TCRdist sequence similarity added in when clustering inside HLA-allele-positive subsets. Co-occurrence clustering excluded repertoires with fewer than 30,000 or more than 120,000 public chains, plus five with anomalous nucleotide sharing. TCRdb stores this immuneACCESS table with in-frame sequences only. Part of the clones is absent; in the studies checked, under half of the shortfall reflects unresolved V genes, and no reason is known for the rest. V, J and clone size reflect that table, while D and trimming were determined from the DNA. This sample lists about 96,000 clones; 65% to 85% were detected once. The ten top clones hold 14% of the sample.

Sequencing was performed on PBMCs. The sequence joins TRBV15 to TRBJ2-7; the D segment cannot be called with confidence. The TCR comes from a woman aged 70-85 years in good health and CMV-seropositive. The CDR3 here reads CATSSGYIGQWF. The DNA sequence is given as TGTGCCACCTCATCCGGGTATATCGGCCAATGGTTC.